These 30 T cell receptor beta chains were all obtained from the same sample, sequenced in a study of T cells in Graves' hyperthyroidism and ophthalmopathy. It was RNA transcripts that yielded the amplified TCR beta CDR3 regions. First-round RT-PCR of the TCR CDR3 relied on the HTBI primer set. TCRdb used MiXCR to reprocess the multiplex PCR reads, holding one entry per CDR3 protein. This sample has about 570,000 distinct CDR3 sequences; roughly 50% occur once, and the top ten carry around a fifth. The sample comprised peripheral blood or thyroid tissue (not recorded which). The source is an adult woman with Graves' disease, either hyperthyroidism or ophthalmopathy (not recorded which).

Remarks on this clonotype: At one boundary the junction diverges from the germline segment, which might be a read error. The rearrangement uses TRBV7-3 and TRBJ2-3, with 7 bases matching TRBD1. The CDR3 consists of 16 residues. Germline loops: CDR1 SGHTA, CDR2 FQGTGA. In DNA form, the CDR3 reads TGCGCCAGCAGCCCTCGGGACAGCGCGAGCACAGATACGCAGTATTTT. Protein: CASSPRDSASTDTQYF.

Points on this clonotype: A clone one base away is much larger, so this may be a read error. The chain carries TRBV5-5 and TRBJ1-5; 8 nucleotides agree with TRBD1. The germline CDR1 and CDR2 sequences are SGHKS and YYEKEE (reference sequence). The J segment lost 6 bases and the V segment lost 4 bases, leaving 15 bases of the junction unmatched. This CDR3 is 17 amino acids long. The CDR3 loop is CASSRGGGGTGSQPQHF. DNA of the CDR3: TGTGCCAGCAGCCGAGGTGGTGGAGGGACAGGCAGTCAGCCCCAGCATTTT. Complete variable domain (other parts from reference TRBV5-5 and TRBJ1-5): DAGVTQSPTHLIKTRGQQVTLRCSPISGHKSVSWYQQVLGQGPQFIFQYYEKEERGRGNFPDRFSARQFPNYSSELNVNALLLGDSALYLCASSRGGGGTGSQPQHFGDGTRLSIL.

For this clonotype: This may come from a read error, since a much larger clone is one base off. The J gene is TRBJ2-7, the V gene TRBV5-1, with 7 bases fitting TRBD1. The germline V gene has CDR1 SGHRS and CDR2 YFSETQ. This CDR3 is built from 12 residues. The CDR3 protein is CASSPPGQAIFF. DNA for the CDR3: TGCGCCAGCAGCCCACCCGGACAGGCCATTTTTTTC.

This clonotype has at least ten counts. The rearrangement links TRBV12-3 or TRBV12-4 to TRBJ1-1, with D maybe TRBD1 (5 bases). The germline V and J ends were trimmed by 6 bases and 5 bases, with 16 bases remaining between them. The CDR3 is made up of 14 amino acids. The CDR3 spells CASRGPGLWTEAFF. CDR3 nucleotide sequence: TGTGCCAGCAGGGGGCCGGGACTGTGGACTGAAGCTTTCTTT.

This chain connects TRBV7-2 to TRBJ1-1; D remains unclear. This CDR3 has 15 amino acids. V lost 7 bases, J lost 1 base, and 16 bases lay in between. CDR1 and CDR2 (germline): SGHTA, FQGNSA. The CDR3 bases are TGTGCCAGCAAAAGAAGCAGCGGCGGGAACACTGAAGCTTTCTTT. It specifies CASKRSSGGNTEAFF.

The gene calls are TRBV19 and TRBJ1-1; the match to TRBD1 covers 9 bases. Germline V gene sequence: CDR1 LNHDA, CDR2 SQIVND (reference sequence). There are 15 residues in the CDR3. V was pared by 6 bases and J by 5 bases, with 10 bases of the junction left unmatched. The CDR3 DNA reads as TGTGCCAGTAGCGGACCGGGACAGGGTTATACTGAAGCTTTCTTT. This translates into CASSGPGQGYTEAFF.

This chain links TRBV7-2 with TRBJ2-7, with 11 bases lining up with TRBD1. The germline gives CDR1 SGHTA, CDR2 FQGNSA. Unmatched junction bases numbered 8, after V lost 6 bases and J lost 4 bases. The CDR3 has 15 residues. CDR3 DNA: TGTGCCAGCAGTCATCGGACAGGGGGCTCTTACGAGCAGTACTTC. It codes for CASSHRTGGSYEQYF. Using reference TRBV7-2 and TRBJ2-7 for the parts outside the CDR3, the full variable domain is GAGVSQSPSNKVTEKGKDVELRCDPISGHTALYWYRQSLGQGLEFLIYFQGNSAPDKSGLPSDRFSAERTGGSVSTLTIQRTQQEDSAVYLCASSHRTGGSYEQYFGPGTRLTVT.

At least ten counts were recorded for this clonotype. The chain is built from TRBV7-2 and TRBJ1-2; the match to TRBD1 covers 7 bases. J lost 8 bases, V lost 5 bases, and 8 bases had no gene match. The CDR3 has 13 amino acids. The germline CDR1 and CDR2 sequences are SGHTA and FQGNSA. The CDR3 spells CASSPDREHGYTF. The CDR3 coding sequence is TGTGCCAGCAGCCCCGACAGGGAGCACGGCTACACCTTC.

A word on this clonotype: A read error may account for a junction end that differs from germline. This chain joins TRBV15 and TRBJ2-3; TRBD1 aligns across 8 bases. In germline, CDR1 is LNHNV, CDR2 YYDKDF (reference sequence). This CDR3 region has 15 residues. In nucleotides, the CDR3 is TGTGCCACCAGCGGAGATGGACAGGGAGTAGATACGCAGTATTTT. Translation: CATSGDGQGVDTQYF.

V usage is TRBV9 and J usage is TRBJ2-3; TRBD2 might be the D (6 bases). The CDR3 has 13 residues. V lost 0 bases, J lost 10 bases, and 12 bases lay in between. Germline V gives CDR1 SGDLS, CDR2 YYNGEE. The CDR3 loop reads CASSVVEGIAQYF. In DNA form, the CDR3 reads TGTGCCAGCAGCGTAGTGGAGGGAATAGCGCAGTATTTT.

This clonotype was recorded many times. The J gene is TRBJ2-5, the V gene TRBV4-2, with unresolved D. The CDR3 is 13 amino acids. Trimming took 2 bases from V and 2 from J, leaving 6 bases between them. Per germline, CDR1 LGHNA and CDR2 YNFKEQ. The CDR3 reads CASSQSYQETQYF. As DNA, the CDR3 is TGTGCCAGCAGCCAATCCTATCAAGAGACCCAGTACTTC.

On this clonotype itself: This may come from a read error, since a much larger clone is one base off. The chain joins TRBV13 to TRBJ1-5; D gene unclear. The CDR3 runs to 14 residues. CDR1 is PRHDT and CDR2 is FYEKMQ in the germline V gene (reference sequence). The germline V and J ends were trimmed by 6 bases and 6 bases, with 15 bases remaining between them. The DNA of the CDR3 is TGTGCCAGCAGTTTAAGCCGCAGTAGTCAGCCCCAGCATTTT. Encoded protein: CASSLSRSSQPQHF. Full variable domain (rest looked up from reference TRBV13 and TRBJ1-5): AAGVIQSPRHLIKEKRETATLKCYPIPRHDTVYWYQQGPGQDPQFLISFYEKMQSDKGSIPDRFSAQQFSDYHSELNMSSLELGDSALYFCASSLSRSSQPQHFGDGTRLSIL.

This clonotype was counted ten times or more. This CDR3 reads CASSGETGLNTEAFF. The CDR3 bases are TGTGCCAGCAGCGGGGAGACAGGCCTGAACACTGAAGCTTTCTTT. V gene TRBV7-8 combines with J gene TRBJ1-1, with D tentatively TRBD1 (6 bases). Looked up from germline, CDR1 is SGHVS and CDR2 is FQNEAQ. V gave up 5 bases and J gave up 0 bases, with 13 bases separating them. The CDR3 has 15 residues.

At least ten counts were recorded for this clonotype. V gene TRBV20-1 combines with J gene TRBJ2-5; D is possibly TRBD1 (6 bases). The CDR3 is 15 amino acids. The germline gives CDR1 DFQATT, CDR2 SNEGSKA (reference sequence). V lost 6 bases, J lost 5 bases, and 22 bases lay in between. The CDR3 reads CSASPQSTGPETQYF. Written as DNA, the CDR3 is TGCAGTGCCTCGCCCCAATCTACAGGGCCTGAGACCCAGTACTTC.

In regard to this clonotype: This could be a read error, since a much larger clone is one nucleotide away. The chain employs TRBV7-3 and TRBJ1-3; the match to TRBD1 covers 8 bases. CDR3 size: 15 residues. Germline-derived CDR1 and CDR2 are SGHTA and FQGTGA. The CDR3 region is CASSLSTGAGSTIYF. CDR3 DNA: TGTGCCAGCAGCTTATCGACAGGGGCTGGAAGCACCATATATTTT.

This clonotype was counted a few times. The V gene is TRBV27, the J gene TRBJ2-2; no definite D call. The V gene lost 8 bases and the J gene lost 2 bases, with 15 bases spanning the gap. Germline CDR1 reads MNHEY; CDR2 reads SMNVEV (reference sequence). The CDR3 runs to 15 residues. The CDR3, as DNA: TGTGCCAGCCAGCCTTTGCCGGGCAACACCGGGGAGCTGTTTTTT. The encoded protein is CASQPLPGNTGELFF.

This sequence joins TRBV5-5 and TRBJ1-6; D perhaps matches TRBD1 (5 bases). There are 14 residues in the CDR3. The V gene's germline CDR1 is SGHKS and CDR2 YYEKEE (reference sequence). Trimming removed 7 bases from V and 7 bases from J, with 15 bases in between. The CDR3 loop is CASLGTHGNSPLHF. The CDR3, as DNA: TGTGCCAGCTTAGGGACCCACGGGAATTCACCCCTCCACTTT. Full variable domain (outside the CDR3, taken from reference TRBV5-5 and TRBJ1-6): DAGVTQSPTHLIKTRGQQVTLRCSPISGHKSVSWYQQVLGQGPQFIFQYYEKEERGRGNFPDRFSARQFPNYSSELNVNALLLGDSALYLCASLGTHGNSPLHFGNGTRLTVT.

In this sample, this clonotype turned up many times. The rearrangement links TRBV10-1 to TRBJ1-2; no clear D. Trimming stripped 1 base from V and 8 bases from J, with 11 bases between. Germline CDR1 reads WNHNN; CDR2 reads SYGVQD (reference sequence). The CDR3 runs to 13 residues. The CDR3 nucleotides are TGCGCCAGCAGTGAGTGGCAGGAAGGCGGCTACACCTTC. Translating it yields CASSEWQEGGYTF.

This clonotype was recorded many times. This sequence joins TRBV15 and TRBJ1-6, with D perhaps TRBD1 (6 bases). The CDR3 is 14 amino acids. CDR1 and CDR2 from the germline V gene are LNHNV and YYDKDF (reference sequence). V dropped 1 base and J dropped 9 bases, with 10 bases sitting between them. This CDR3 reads CATSRAYRVSPLHF. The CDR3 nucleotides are TGTGCCACCAGCAGAGCATACAGGGTTTCACCCCTCCACTTT.

The CDR3 protein is CSSRQGGSEYSNQPQHF. In DNA form, the CDR3 reads TGCAGCAGCCGTCAAGGTGGCAGCGAATATAGCAATCAGCCCCAGCATTTT. The rearrangement links TRBV20-1 to TRBJ1-5; unclear D gene. The CDR3 totals 17 residues. The germline CDR1 and CDR2 sequences are DFQATT and SNEGSKA (reference sequence).

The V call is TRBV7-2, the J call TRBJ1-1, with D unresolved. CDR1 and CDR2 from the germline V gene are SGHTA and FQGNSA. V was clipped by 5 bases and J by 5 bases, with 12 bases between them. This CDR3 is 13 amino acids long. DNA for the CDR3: TGTGCCAGCAGCCATTCTGGGGAAACTGAAGCTTTCTTT. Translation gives CASSHSGETEAFF.

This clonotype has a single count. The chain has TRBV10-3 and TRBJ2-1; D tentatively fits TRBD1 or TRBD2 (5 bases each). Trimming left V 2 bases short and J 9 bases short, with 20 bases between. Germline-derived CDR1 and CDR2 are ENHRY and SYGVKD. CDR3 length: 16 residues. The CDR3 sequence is CAISETRDLLGGEQFF. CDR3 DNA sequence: TGTGCCATCAGTGAGACCCGGGACCTCTTAGGCGGTGAGCAGTTCTTC.

CDR3 nucleotide sequence: TGCAGTGCTAGAGACGGGACTAGCGGGATTGAGACCCAGTACTTC. Translation gives CSARDGTSGIETQYF. This chain connects TRBV20-1 to TRBJ2-5; TRBD2 matches at 13 bases. Per germline, CDR1 DFQATT and CDR2 SNEGSKA (reference sequence). V lost 0 bases to trimming and J lost 5 bases; unmatched junction nucleotides: 3. The CDR3 loop spans 15 amino acids.

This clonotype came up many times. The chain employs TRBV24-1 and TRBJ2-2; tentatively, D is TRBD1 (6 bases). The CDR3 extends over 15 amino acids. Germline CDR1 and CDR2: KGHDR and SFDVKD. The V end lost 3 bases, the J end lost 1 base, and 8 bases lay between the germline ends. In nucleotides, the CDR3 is TGTGCCACCAGTGATCCGGGACAGAACACCGGGGAGCTGTTTTTT. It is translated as CATSDPGQNTGELFF.

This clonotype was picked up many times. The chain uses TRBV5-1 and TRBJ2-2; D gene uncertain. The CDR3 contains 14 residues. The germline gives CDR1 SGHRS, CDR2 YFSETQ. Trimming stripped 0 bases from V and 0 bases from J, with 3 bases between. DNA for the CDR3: TGCGCCAGCAGCTTGGCCTCGAACACCGGGGAGCTGTTTTTT. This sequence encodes CASSLASNTGELFF.

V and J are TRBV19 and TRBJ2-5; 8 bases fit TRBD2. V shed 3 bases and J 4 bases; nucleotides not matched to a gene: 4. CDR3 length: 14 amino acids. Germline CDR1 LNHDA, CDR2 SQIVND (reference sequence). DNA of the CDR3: TGTGCCAGTAGTATCGGGGGGGGTAGAGAGACCCAGTACTTC. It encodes CASSIGGGRETQYF.

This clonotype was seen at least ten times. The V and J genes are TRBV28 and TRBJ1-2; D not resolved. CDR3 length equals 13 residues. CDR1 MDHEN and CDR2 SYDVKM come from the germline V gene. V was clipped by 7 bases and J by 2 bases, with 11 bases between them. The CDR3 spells CASTPAGNYGYTF. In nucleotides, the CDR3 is TGTGCCAGCACTCCCGCGGGGAACTATGGCTACACCTTC.

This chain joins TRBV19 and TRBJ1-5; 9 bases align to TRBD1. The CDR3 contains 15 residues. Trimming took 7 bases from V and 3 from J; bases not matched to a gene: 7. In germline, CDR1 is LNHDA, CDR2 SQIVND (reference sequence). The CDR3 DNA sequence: TGTGCCAGTACACCGGACAGGGGACCCAATCAGCCCCAGCATTTT. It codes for CASTPDRGPNQPQHF.

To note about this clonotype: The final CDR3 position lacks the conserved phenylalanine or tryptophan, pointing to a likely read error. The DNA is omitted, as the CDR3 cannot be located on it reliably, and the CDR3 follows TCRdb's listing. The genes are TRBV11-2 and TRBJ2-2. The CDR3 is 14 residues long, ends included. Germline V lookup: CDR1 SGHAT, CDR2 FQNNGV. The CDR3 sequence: CASSPNTKHRGAVV.

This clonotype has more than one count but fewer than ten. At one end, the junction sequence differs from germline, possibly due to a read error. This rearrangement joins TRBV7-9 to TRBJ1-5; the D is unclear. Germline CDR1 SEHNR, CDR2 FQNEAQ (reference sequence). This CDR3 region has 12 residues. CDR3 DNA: TGTGCCCGCAGCTTGGGGAATCAGCCCCAGCATTTT. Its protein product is CARSLGNQPQHF.